These 5 T cell receptor beta chains were all obtained from the same sample, sequenced in a study of OX40 agonist ivuxolimab in advanced cancers. Clones were read by immunoSEQ multiplex PCR, and TCRdb kept only the in-frame ones, dropping some. This table holds more than 55,000 clones, 82% found once. Sequences were derived from CD4+ or CD8+ T cells sorted from blood, sampled in a trial of the OX40 agonist ivuxolimab. The receptors stem from an adult with an advanced solid tumor such as melanoma, head and neck, liver or kidney cancer.

This clone came up once. The chain is built from TRBV7-9 and TRBJ2-1; weak D call: TRBD1 (6 bases). V dropped 4 bases and J dropped 6 bases, with 22 bases sitting between them. Germline lookup yields CDR1 SEHNR and CDR2 FQNEAQ (reference sequence). This CDR3 is built from 17 residues. CDR3 in amino acids: CASSSPPGDTRLNEQFF. The CDR3 DNA is TGTGCCAGCAGCTCCCCGCCAGGGGACACCCGTCTCAATGAGCAGTTCTTC.

This chain links TRBV18 with TRBJ1-1; D is perhaps TRBD1 (5 bases). There are 16 residues in the CDR3. V was clipped by 0 bases and J by 2 bases, with 13 bases between them. CDR1 and CDR2 from the germline V gene are KGHSH and LQKENI. The CDR3 is CASSPPVNRRNTEAFF. The CDR3 region has the DNA TGTGCCAGCTCACCACCCGTGAACAGGCGAAACACTGAAGCTTTCTTT.

The chain has TRBV12-5 and TRBJ2-2, with TRBD2 as a possible D gene (6 bases). The germline CDR1 and CDR2 sequences are LGHNT and FRNRAP. The CDR3 runs to 16 residues. The V end lost 7 bases, the J end lost 5 bases, and 20 bases lay between the germline ends. The CDR3 reads CASAAAGTGSTGELFF. DNA for the CDR3: TGTGCTAGTGCCGCTGCCGGGACTGGGTCTACCGGGGAGCTGTTTTTT.

This sequence joins TRBV5-4 and TRBJ1-2; D unresolved. V lost 2 bases and J lost 8, with 13 bases in between. The CDR3 has 13 residues. The germline V gene encodes CDR1 SGHNT and CDR2 YYREEE (reference sequence). The CDR3 DNA sequence: TGTGCCAGCAGCTTAAACCAAATGAGAGGCTACACCTTC. This encodes CASSLNQMRGYTF.

The rearrangement joins TRBV11-3 to TRBJ2-7, with D perhaps matching TRBD2 (6 bases). Germline-derived CDR1 and CDR2 are SGHNT and YENEEA. The CDR3 consists of 13 residues. Trimming removed 6 bases at V and 2 bases at J, with 11 bases between. For the CDR3, the DNA is TGTGCCAGCAGTCCGGGGGATACCTACGAGCAGTACTTC. It codes for CASSPGDTYEQYF.